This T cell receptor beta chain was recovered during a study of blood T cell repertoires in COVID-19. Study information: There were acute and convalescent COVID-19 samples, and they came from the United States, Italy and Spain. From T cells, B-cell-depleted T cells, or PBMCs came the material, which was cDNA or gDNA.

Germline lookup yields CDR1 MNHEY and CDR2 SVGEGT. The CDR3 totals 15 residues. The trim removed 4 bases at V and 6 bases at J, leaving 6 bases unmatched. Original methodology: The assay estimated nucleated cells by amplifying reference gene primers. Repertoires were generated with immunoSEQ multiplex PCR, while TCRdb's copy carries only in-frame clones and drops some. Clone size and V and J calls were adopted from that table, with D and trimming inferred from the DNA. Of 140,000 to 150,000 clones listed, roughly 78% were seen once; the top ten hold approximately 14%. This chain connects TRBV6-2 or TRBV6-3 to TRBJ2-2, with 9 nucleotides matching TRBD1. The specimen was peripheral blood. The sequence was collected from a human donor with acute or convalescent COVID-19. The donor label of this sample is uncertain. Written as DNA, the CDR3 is TGTGCCAGCAGTTTGGGACAGGGCGGCGCCGGGGAGCTGTTTTTT. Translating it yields CASSLGQGGAGELFF.